This T cell receptor (beta chain) was documented in a study of cytomegalovirus exposure and HLA in healthy donors. PCR primers comprised 60 Vbeta and 13 Jbeta primers. Original data processing: An analysis performed later counted 75 million to 80 million unique TCR beta chains (roughly 11 million of them shared). Profiled with immunoSEQ multiplex PCR; TCRdb holds only in-frame clones, not every one. V, J and clone size are taken as reported in that table, and D and trimming were inferred from the DNA itself. Its clone listing holds 180,000 or so clones. The V gene's germline CDR1 is LGHNA and CDR2 YNFKEQ. The V segment lost 3 bases and the J segment 4 bases; nucleotides outside the gene matches: 9. The CDR3 consists of 17 residues.

Material: PBMCs. V is TRBV4-2 and J is TRBJ1-5; the match to TRBD1 covers 10 bases. The TCR sequence derives from a boy younger than 18 in good health and CMV-seronegative. DNA for the CDR3: TGTGCCAGCAGCCACACCGGGACAGGGGATACAAATCAGCCCCAGCATTTT. It encodes CASSHTGTGDTNQPQHF.